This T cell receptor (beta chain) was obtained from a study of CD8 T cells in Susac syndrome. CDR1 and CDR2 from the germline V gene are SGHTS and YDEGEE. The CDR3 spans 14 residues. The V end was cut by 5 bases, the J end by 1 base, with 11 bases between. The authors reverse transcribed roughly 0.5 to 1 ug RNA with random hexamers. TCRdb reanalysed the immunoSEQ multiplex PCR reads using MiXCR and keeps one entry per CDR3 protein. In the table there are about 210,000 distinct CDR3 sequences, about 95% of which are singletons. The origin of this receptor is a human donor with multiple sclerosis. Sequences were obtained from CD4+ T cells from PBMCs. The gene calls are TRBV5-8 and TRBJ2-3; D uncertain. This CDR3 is CASSPRRGTDTQYF. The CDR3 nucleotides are TGTGCCAGCAGTCCCCGTAGGGGCACAGATACGCAGTATTTT. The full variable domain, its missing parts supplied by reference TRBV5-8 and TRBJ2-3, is EAGVTQSPTHLIKTRGQQATLRCSPISGHTSVYWYQQALGLGLQFLLWYDEGEERNRGNFPPRFSGRQFPNYSSELNVNALELEDSALYLCASSPRRGTDTQYFGPGTRLTVL.